The source of this T cell receptor (beta chain) is a study of regulatory T cells in long-lasting Graves disease. The CDR3 length is 18 residues. Germline V CDR1 and CDR2: MDHEN, SYDVKM. V lost 7 bases to trimming and J lost 3 bases; unmatched junction nucleotides: 14. CDR3-region Arm-PCR and iRepertoire HTBI primers produced the TCR beta libraries. Each CDR3 protein is one row after TCRdb ran MiXCR on the multiplex PCR reads. The sample consists of 680,000 or so distinct CDR3 sequences, around 17% of them appearing once. This clonotype was detected a few times. No antigen is known for it. The study's findings and limits: Between persistent patients, fewer than 3,500 public clonotypes were shared, exceeding the 966 shared between new patients.

Time point denoted: newly diagnosed GD, antithyroid drugs for less than 3 months. The TCR library was prepared using RNA isolated from PBMCs. The sample was also reused in another study, on T cells in Graves' hyperthyroidism and ophthalmopathy. As that report states: HTBI primers were the set used in a first-round RT-PCR of the TCR CDR3.

The chain has TRBV28 and TRBJ2-7; 14 nucleotides line up with TRBD2. The clonotype was recovered from a woman in her twenties or thirties with Graves disease. The sequencing used peripheral blood mononuclear cells (PBMCs), collected at new diagnosis, from a patient treated with antithyroid drugs. The CDR3 DNA sequence: TGTGCCAGCACCCCTACCGCCGGGACTAGCGGGAGCTTCTACGAGCAGTACTTC. It codes for CASTPTAGTSGSFYEQYF.